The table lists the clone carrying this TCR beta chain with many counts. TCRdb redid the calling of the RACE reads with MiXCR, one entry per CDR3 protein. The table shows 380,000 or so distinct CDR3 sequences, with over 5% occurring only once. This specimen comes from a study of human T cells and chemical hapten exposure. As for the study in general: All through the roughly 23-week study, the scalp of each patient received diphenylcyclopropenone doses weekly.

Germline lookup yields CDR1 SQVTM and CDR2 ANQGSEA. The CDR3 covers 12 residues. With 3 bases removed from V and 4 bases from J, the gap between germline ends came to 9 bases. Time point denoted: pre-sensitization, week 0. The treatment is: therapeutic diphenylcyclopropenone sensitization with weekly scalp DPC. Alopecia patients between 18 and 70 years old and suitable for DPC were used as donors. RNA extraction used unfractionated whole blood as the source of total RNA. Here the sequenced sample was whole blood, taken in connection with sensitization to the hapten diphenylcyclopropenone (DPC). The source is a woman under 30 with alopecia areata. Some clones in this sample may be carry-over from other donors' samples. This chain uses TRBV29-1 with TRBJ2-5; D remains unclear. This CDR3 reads CSVDTSPETQYF. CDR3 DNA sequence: TGCAGCGTTGATACCTCCCCAGAGACCCAGTACTTC.